Reported below is one T cell receptor beta chain. The PCR used 60 Vbeta and 13 Jbeta primers. Method: immunoSEQ multiplex PCR; TCRdb's copy keeps in-frame clones and lacks some. The table records around 100,000 clones, around three quarters of them present only once. This sample was included in a study of cytomegalovirus exposure and HLA in healthy donors. Sequencing was performed on PBMCs. The clonotype was recovered from a woman aged 35 to 49 in good health and CMV-seropositive.

The CDR3 reads CASGLSHEQYF. The CDR3, as DNA: TGTGCCAGCGGCCTGTCCCACGAGCAGTACTTC. The chain combines TRBV27 with TRBJ2-7, with D unclear. The germline CDR1 and CDR2 sequences are MNHEY and SMNVEV (reference sequence). The germline V and J ends were trimmed by 8 bases and 5 bases, with 10 bases remaining between them. This CDR3 spans 11 amino acids.